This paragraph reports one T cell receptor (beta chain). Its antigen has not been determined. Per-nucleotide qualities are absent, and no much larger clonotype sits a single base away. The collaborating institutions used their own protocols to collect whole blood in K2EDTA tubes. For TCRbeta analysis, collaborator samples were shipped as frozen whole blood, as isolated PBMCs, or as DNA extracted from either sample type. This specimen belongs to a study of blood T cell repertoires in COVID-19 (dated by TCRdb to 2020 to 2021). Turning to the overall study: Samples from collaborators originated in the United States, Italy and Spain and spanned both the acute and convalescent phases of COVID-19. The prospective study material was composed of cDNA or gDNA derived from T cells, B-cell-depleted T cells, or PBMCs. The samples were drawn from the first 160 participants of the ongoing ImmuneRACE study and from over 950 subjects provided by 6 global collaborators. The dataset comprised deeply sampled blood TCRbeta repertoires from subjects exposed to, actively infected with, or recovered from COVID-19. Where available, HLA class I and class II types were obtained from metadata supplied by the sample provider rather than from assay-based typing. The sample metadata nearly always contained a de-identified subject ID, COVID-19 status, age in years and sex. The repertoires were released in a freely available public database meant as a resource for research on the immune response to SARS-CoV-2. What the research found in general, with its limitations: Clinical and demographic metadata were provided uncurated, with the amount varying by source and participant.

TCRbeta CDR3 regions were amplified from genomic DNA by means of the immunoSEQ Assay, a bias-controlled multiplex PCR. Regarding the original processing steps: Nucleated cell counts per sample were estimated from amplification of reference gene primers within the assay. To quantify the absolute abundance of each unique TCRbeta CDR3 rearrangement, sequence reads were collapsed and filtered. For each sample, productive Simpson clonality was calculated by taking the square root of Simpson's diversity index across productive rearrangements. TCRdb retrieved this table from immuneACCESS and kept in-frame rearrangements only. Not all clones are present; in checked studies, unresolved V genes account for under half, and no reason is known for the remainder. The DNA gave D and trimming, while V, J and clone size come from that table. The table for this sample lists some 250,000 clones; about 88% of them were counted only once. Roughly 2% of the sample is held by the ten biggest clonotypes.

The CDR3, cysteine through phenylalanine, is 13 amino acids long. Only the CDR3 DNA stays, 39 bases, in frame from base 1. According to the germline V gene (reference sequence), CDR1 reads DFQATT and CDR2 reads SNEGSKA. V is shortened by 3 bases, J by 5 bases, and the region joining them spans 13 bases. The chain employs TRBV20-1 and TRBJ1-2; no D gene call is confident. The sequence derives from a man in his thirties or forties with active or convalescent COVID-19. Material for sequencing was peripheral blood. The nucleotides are TGCAGTGCTAGTCTCGGCCCAGGATATGGCTACACCTTC. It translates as CSASLGPGYGYTF.